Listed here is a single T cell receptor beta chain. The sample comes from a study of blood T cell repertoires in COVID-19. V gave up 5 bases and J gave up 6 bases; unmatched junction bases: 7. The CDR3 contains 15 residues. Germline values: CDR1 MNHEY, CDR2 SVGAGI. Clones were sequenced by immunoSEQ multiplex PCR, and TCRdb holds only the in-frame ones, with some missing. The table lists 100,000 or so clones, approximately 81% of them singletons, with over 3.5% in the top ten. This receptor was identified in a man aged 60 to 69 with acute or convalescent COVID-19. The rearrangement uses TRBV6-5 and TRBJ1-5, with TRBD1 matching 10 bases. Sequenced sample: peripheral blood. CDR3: CASSPGTGVPQPQHF. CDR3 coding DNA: TGTGCCAGCAGTCCGGGGACAGGGGTCCCTCAGCCCCAGCATTTT.